Presented here are 3 T cell receptor beta chains from one specimen sequenced in a study of blood T cell repertoires in COVID-19. The repertoire was sequenced with immunoSEQ multiplex PCR; TCRdb's copy has only in-frame clones and lacks some. Altogether 90,000 to 150,000 clones are present, 65% to 90% being singletons, with the ten largest covering about a tenth. The specimen was peripheral blood. The receptors were sampled from a man at least 80 years old with acute or convalescent COVID-19.

The chain has TRBV6-2 or TRBV6-3 and TRBJ2-2; D may be TRBD2 (5 bases). Trimming shortened V by 6 bases and J by 1 base, and 12 bases separated the two germline ends. The CDR3 sequence is 15 residues long. Germline assignment: CDR1 MNHEY and CDR2 SVGEGT. As DNA, the CDR3 is TGTGCCAGCAGCCTTGGACTTGGGAACACCGGGGAGCTGTTTTTT. This gives the protein CASSLGLGNTGELFF.

The J gene is TRBJ1-2, the V gene TRBV7-8; D unresolved. Germline V gene data show CDR1 as SGHVS and CDR2 as FQNEAQ. With 5 bases removed from V and 4 bases from J, the gap between germline ends came to 17 bases. The CDR3 extends over 15 amino acids. The CDR3 loop is CASSAGSVGSYGYTF. The DNA of the CDR3 is TGTGCCAGCAGCGCGGGATCTGTTGGAAGCTATGGCTACACCTTC. Supplemented by reference TRBV7-8 and TRBJ1-2, the full variable domain reads GAGVSQSPRYKVAKRGQDVALRCDPISGHVSLFWYQQALGQGPEFLTYFQNEAQLDKSGLPSDRFFAERPEGSVSTLKIQRTQQEDSAVYLCASSAGSVGSYGYTFGSGTRLTVV.

The rearrangement uses TRBV6-1 and TRBJ2-1, with 9 positions matching TRBD2. J lost 7 bases, V lost 3 bases, and 10 bases had no gene match. This CDR3 has 16 amino acids. Germline CDR1 reads MNHNS; CDR2 reads SASEGT. The CDR3 is CASSESAGGPWNEQFF. CDR3 nucleotide sequence: TGTGCCAGCAGTGAGTCGGCGGGAGGGCCGTGGAATGAGCAGTTCTTC.